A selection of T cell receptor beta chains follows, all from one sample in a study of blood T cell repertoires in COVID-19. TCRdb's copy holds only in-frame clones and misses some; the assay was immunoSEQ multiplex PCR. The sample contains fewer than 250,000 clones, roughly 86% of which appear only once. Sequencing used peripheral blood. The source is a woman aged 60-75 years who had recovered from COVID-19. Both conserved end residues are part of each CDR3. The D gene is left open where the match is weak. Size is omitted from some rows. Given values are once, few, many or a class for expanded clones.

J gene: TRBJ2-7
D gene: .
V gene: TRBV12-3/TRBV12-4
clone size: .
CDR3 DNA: TGTGCCAGCAGTCAGAGACAGGCCGAGCAGTACTTC
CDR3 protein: CASSQRQAEQYF

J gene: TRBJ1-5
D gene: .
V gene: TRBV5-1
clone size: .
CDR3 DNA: TGCGCCAGCAGCCCGACAGAACTCAATCAGCCCCAGCATTTT
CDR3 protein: CASSPTELNQPQHF

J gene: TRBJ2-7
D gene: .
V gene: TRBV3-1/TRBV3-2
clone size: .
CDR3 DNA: TGTGCCAGCAGCCATCAGCGCTCCTACGAGCAGTACTTC
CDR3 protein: CASSHQRSYEQYF

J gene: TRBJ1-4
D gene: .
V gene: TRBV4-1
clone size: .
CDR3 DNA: TGCGCCAGCAGCCAAGATACCGGGATCGTGGCGGAAAAACTGTTTTTT
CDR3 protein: CASSQDTGIVAEKLFF

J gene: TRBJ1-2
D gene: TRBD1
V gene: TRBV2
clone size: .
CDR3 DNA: TGTGCCAGCTTAGGACAGGGGGCAGGAGGCTACACCTTC
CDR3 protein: CASLGQGAGGYTF

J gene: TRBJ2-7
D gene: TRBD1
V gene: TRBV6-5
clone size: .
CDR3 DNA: TGTGCCAGCAGTTATGAAGGACAGGCGGATGAGCAGTACTTC
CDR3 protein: CASSYEGQADEQYF

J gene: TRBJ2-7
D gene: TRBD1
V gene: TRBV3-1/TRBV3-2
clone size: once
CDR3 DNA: TGTGCCAGCAGCCAAGGATGGACAGGGGGCAACGAGCAGTACTTC
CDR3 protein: CASSQGWTGGNEQYF

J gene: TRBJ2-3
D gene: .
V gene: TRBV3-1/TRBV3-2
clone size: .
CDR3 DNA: TGTGCCAGCAGCCAAGTAGGGGAAGGCACAGATACGCAGTATTTT
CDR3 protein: CASSQVGEGTDTQYF

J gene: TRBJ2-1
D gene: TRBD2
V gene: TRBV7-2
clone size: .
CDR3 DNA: TGTGCCAGCAGCCCCCAGCGGGGGCCCTACAATGAGCAGTTCTTC
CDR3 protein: CASSPQRGPYNEQFF

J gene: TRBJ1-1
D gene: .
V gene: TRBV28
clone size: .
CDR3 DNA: TGTGCCAGCAGTTTATTAACGGGGACTGAAGCTTTCTTT
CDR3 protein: CASSLLTGTEAFF

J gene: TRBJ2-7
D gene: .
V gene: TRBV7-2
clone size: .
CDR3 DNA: TGTGCCAGCAGCTTAGTCATTGGGAGCTCCTACGAGCAGTACTTC
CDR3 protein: CASSLVIGSSYEQYF

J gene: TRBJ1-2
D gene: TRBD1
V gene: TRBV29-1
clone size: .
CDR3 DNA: TGCAGCGTTGAATCGGCCAGGGGGTTCTATGGCTACACCTTC
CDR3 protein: CSVESARGFYGYTF

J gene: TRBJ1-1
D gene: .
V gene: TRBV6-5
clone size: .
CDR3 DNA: TGTGCCAGCAGTTCACCTCGGCGCCTGGAGGGGACTGAAGCTTTCTTT
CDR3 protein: CASSSPRRLEGTEAFF

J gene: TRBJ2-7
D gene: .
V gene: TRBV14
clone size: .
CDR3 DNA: TGTGCCAGCAGCCAAGAATGGGGCAGTATCAAGCAGTACTTC
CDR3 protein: CASSQEWGSIKQYF

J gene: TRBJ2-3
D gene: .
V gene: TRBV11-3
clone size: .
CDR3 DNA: TGTGCCAGCAGCCCCGCGGGCCGTTTAGATACGCAGTATTTT
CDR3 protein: CASSPAGRLDTQYF

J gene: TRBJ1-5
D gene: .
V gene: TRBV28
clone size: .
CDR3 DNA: TGTGCCAGCACCGAATGGGGGGAGGATCAGCCCCAGCATTTT
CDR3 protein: CASTEWGEDQPQHF

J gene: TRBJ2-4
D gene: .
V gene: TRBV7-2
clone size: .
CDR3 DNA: TGTGCCAGCAGCTTAGCAGGGACTCTAGCCAAAAACATTCAGTACTTC
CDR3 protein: CASSLAGTLAKNIQYF

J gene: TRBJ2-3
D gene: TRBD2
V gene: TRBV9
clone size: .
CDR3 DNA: TGTGCCAGCAGCGTTAGCGGGGGGGGCGATTCGGGGACGCAGTATTTT
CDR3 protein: CASSVSGGGDSGTQYF

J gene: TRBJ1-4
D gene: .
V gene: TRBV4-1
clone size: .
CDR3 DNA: TGCGCCAGCAGCCAACTCGGAGGGGTAACTAATGAAAAACTGTTTTTT
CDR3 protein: CASSQLGGVTNEKLFF

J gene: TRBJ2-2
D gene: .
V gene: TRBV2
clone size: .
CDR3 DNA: TGTGCCAGCTTCAACAGGGCCGGTGACACCGGGGAGCTGTTTTTT
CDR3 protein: CASFNRAGDTGELFF

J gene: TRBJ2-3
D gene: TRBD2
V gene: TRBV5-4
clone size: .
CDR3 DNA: TGTGCCAGCAGCTTGCCGGCGGGGGGTGCAGATACGCAGTATTTT
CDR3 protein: CASSLPAGGADTQYF

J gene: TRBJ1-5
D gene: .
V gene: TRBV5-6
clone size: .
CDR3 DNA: TGTGCCAGCAGTAGAATAGGGGGAGAGGGACGTCAGCCCCAGCATTTT
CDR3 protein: CASSRIGGEGRQPQHF